This is a list of T cell receptor beta chains from one sample in a study of shared clonotypes between healthy human individuals. Clones were sequenced by immunoSEQ multiplex PCR, and TCRdb holds only the in-frame ones, with some missing. In the table there are more than 2 million clones, around 95% of which are singletons. Material for sequencing was naive CD4+ T cells sorted from blood. The origin of the receptors is a man younger than 35 in good health. The CDR3 runs from the conserved cysteine through the conserved F or W. Fields, in order: V gene, clone size, CDR3 length, J gene, D gene, CDR3 DNA, CDR3 protein. A D gene is named only where the DNA matches it firmly. Part of the rows lack a size; the others show once, few, many or a class for expanded clones.

TRBV7-2	once	13	TRBJ2-5	.	TGTGCCAGCAGCTCTGACGGTCAAGAGACCCAGTACTTC	CASSSDGQETQYF
TRBV5-1	.	15	TRBJ2-7	.	TGCGCCAGCAGCTTATCACCAGGGAATTCTTACGAGCAGTACTTC	CASSLSPGNSYEQYF
TRBV7-9	.	14	TRBJ1-1	.	TGTGCCAGCAGCTTTCTAGGGGGTGAAACTGAAGCTTTCTTT	CASSFLGGETEAFF
TRBV11-1	.	13	TRBJ2-7	.	TGTGCCAGCAGCTTAGCTGGCATCTACGAGCAGTACTTC	CASSLAGIYEQYF
TRBV29-1	.	12	TRBJ2-2	.	TGCAGCGTTTTCACGAACACCGGGGAGCTGTTTTTT	CSVFTNTGELFF
TRBV18	.	14	TRBJ1-5	.	TGTGCCAGCTCACTTGGACAATCAAATCAGCCCCAGCATTTT	CASSLGQSNQPQHF
TRBV7-2	.	13	TRBJ2-7	.	TGTGCCAGCAGCCCCGTGGGTGTCTCCGAGCAGTACTTC	CASSPVGVSEQYF
TRBV5-6	.	16	TRBJ2-2	.	TGTGCCAGCAGCTTAGATCTTTTCAGAGCTACCGGGGAGCTGTTTTTT	CASSLDLFRATGELFF
TRBV5-4	.	12	TRBJ2-7	.	TGTGCCAGCAGCGTCCCGGGTTACGAGCAGTACTTC	CASSVPGYEQYF
TRBV5-1	.	15	TRBJ2-7	TRBD2	TGCGCCAGCAGCTCCGACTTAGCGGGGGCCTACGAGCAGTACTTC	CASSSDLAGAYEQYF
TRBV27	.	15	TRBJ2-5	TRBD1	TGTGCCAGCAGACTAGGACAGGCCTACCAAGAGACCCGGTACTTC	CASRLGQAYQETRYF
TRBV7-2	.	15	TRBJ2-1	TRBD2	TGTGCCAGCAGCTCCCAGCGGGGGTCTTTTGGGGAGCAGTTCTTC	CASSSQRGSFGEQFF
TRBV18	.	11	TRBJ2-1	.	TGTGCCAGCTCACGCCTAGAGGAGCAGTTCTTC	CASSRLEEQFF
TRBV6-5	.	15	TRBJ2-5	.	TGTGCCAGCAGCTACCTCGAGCGGGCCCAAGAGACCCAGTACTTC	CASSYLERAQETQYF
TRBV27	.	12	TRBJ2-3	TRBD2	TGTGCCAGCAGTGGATCAGCGGGGAGCCATTATTTT	CASSGSAGSHYF
TRBV18	.	19	TRBJ2-7	.	TGTGCCAGCTCATCATCCCCGGGACAGGTTAGCGGGAAGTCCTACGAGCAGTACTTC	CASSSSPGQVSGKSYEQYF
TRBV6-1	once	22	TRBJ1-3	.	TGTGCCAGCAGTGAAAATTTGGGTTCTTACGCAGGACAGATCAACTCTGGAAACACCATATATTTT	CASSENLGSYAGQINSGNTIYF
TRBV4-3	.	20	TRBJ2-1	TRBD2	TGCGCCAGCAGCCCGCAAATACCCTTAGCGGGGAGCCTCTCCTACAATGAGCAGTTCTTC	CASSPQIPLAGSLSYNEQFF